This T cell receptor beta chain was sequenced during a study of shared clonotypes between healthy human individuals. Study findings and constraints: Investigators expected sequencing depth to affect clonotype sharing among donors.

Turning to this clone: Its antigen is as yet unknown.

The deep-level immunoSEQ assay was used. Sequencing used immunoSEQ multiplex PCR; TCRdb keeps in-frame clones, though not all of them. The data contain some 2 million clones, about 94% of them singletons. Naive CD8 cells lacked CD45RO, underwent positive selection for CCR7 and left out terminally differentiated effector memory CD45RA+ cells. The CDR3 runs 15 residues. Germline V lookup: CDR1 SGDLS, CDR2 YYNGEE. The ends were cut back, 0 bases at V and 3 bases at J, with 13 bases in the middle. The source is a man aged 18-30 years in good health. V and J are TRBV9 and TRBJ2-7; D is unresolved. The material sequenced was naive CD8+ T cells sorted from blood. DNA of the CDR3: TGTGCCAGCAGCGTAGGGGCGGACCCTATCTACGAGCAGTACTTC. Amino acids: CASSVGADPIYEQYF.